The rows below give T cell receptor beta chains drawn from one sample of a study of spatial heterogeneity in lung cancer. TCRdb recomputed calls from the 5' RACE reads with MiXCR, one row per CDR3 protein. The sample yields 55,000 to 70,000 distinct CDR3 sequences, approximately 6% seen once. Sequencing was performed on PBMCs, taken at surgery. The source is a female donor with early-stage non-small cell lung cancer. The CDR3 runs from the conserved cysteine through the conserved F or W. D genes are given only for firm matches. Where a row states a size, it is once, few, many or the class of an expanded clone; other rows omit it.

j_gene,v_gene,abundance,d_gene,CDR3aa,CDR3nt
TRBJ1-6,TRBV2,many,.,CASSIGRDSPLHF,TGTGCCAGCAGTATCGGACGGGATTCACCCCTCCACTTT
TRBJ1-3,TRBV4-1,few,.,CASSRALAGHSGNTIYF,TGCGCCAGCAGCAGAGCTTTAGCGGGGCACTCTGGAAACACCATATATTTT
TRBJ1-3,TRBV29-1,few,.,CSVDGADGNTIYF,TGCAGCGTTGATGGGGCTGATGGAAACACCATATATTTT
TRBJ2-5,TRBV2,few,TRBD1,CASTDRGGGETQYF,TGTGCCAGCACCGACAGGGGGGGTGGAGAGACCCAGTACTTC
TRBJ2-1,TRBV9,many,TRBD2,CASSASGGANNEQFF,TGTGCCAGCAGCGCCAGCGGGGGGGCTAACAATGAGCAGTTCTTC
TRBJ1-1,TRBV18,.,TRBD1,CASSPATGIDTEAFF,TGTGCCAGCTCACCAGCGACAGGGATTGACACTGAAGCTTTCTTT
TRBJ1-4,TRBV3-1,many,.,CASSHRSGTNEKLFF,TGTGCCAGCAGCCACCGGTCAGGAACTAATGAAAAACTGTTTTTT
TRBJ2-3,TRBV15,many,TRBD2,CATSGLAGLTDTQYF,TGTGCCACCAGCGGGCTAGCGGGTTTGACGGATACGCAGTATTTT
TRBJ2-2,TRBV5-1,few,TRBD1,CASSLEGQPQTGELFF,TGCGCCAGCAGCTTGGAGGGACAGCCGCAGACCGGGGAGCTGTTTTTT
TRBJ2-7,TRBV7-2,many,TRBD1,CASSRTGGKEYEQYF,TGTGCCAGCAGTAGAACAGGGGGCAAAGAATACGAGCAGTACTTC
TRBJ2-4,TRBV6-5,many,.,CASSYGQNIAKNIQYF,TGTGCCAGCAGTTACGGACAGAACATAGCCAAAAACATTCAGTACTTC
TRBJ2-3,TRBV9,many,.,CASSAQQTTQYF,TGTGCCAGCAGTGCCCAGCAGACCACGCAGTATTTT